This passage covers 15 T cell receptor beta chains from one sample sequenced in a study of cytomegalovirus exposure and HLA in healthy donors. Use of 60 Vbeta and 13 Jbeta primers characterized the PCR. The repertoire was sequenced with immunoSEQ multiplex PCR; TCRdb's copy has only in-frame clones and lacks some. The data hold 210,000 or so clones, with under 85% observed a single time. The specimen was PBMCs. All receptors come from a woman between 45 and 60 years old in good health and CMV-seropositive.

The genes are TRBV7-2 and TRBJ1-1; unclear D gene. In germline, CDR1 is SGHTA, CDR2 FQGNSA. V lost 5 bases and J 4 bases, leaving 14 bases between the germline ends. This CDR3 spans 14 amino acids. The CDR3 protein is CASSLYRGGTEAFF. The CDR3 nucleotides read TGTGCCAGCAGCCTCTACCGGGGTGGCACTGAAGCTTTCTTT.

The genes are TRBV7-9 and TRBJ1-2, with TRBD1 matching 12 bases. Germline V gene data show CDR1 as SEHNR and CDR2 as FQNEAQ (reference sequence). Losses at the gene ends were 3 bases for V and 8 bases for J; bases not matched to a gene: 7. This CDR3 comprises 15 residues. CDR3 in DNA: TGTGCCAGCAGCTTTCCGGGACAGGGGGCGTCCGGCTACACCTTC. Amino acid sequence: CASSFPGQGASGYTF.

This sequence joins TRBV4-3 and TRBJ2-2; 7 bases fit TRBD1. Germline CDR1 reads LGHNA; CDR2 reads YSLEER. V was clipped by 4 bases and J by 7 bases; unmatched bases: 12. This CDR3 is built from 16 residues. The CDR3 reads CASSPLTGTEIGELFF. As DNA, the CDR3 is TGCGCCAGCAGCCCGTTGACCGGGACAGAAATCGGGGAGCTGTTTTTT.

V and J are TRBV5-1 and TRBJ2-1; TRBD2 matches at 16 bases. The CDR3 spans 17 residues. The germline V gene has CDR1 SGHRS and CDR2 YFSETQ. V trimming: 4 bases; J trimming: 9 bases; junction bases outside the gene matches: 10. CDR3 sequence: CASSPDGTSGGVGEQFF. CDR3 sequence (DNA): TGCGCCAGCAGCCCTGACGGGACTAGCGGGGGGGTGGGTGAGCAGTTCTTC.

For the CDR3, the DNA is TGTGCCAGCAGCACAAAACCCCAGGGGAACACTGAAGCTTTCTTT. Its protein product is CASSTKPQGNTEAFF. V is TRBV7-3 and J is TRBJ1-1; weak D call: TRBD1 (5 bases). Germline assignment: CDR1 SGHTA and CDR2 FQGTGA. The V gene lost 5 bases and the J gene lost 1 base, with 14 bases spanning the gap. The CDR3 totals 15 residues.

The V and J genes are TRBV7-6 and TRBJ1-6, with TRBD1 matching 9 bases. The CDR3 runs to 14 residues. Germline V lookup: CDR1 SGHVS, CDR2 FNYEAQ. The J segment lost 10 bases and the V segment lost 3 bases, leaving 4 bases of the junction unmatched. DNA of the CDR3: TGTGCCAGCAGCTTCGGGACAGGGCGATCACCCCTCCACTTT. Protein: CASSFGTGRSPLHF.

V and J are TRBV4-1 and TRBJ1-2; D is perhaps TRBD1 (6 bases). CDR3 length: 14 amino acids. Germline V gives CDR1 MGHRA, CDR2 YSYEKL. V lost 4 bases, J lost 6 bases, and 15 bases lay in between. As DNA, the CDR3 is TGCGCCAGCAGCCGAGCGCAGGGGTACGATGGCTACACCTTC. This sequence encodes CASSRAQGYDGYTF.

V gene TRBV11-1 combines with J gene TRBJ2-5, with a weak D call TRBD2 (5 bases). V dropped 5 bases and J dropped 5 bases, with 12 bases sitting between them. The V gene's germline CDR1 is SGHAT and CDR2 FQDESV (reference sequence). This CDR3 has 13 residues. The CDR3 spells CASSPGVWETQYF. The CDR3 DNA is TGTGCCAGCAGCCCCGGGGTGTGGGAGACCCAGTACTTC.

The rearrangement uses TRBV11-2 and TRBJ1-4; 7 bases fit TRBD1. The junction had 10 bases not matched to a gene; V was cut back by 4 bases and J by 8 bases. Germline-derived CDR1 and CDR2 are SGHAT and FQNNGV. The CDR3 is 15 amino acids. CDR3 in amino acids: CASSSYRGRGEKLFF. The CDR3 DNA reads TGTGCCAGCAGCTCCTACAGGGGAAGGGGAGAAAAACTGTTTTTT.

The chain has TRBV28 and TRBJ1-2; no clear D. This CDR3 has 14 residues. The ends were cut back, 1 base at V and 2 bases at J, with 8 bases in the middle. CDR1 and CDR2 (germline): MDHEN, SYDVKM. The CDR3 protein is CASSLSSVNYGYTF. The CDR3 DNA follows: TGTGCCAGCAGTTTATCGTCGGTGAACTATGGCTACACCTTC.

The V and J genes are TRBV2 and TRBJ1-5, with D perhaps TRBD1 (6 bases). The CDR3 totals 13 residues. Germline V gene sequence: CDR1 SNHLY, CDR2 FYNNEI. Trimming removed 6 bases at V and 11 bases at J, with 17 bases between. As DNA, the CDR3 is TGTGCCAGCAGACCGGACAGTGCCGAGACCCAGCATTTT. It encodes CASRPDSAETQHF.

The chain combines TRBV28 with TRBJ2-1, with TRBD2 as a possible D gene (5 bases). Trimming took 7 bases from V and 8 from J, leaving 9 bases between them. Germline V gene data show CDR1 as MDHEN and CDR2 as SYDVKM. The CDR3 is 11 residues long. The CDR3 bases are TGTGCCAGCACCCCCGGGGATGAGCAGTTCTTC. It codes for CASTPGDEQFF.

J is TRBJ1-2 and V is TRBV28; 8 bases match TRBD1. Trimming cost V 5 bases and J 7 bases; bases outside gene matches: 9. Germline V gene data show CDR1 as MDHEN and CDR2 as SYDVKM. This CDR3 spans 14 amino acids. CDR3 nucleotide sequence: TGTGCCAGCAGTCCCGGGACAGGAAGATTTGGCTACACCTTC. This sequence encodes CASSPGTGRFGYTF.

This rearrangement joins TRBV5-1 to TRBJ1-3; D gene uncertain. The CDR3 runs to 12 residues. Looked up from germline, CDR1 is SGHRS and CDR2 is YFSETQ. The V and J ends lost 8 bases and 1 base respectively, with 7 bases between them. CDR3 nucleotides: TGCGCCAGGGCCGGGTCTGGAAACACCATATATTTT. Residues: CARAGSGNTIYF.

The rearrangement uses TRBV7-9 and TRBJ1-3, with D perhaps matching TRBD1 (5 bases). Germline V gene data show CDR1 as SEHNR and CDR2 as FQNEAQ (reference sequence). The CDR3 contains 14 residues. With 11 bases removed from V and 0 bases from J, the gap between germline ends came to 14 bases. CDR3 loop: CAAGRTNSGNTIYF. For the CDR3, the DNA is TGTGCCGCGGGGCGGACCAACTCTGGAAACACCATATATTTT. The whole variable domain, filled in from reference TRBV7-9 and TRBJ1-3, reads DTGVSQNPRHKITKRGQNVTFRCDPISEHNRLYWYRQTLGQGPEFLTYFQNEAQLEKSRLLSDRFSAERPKGSFSTLEIQRTEQGDSAMYLCAAGRTNSGNTIYFGEGSWLTVV.